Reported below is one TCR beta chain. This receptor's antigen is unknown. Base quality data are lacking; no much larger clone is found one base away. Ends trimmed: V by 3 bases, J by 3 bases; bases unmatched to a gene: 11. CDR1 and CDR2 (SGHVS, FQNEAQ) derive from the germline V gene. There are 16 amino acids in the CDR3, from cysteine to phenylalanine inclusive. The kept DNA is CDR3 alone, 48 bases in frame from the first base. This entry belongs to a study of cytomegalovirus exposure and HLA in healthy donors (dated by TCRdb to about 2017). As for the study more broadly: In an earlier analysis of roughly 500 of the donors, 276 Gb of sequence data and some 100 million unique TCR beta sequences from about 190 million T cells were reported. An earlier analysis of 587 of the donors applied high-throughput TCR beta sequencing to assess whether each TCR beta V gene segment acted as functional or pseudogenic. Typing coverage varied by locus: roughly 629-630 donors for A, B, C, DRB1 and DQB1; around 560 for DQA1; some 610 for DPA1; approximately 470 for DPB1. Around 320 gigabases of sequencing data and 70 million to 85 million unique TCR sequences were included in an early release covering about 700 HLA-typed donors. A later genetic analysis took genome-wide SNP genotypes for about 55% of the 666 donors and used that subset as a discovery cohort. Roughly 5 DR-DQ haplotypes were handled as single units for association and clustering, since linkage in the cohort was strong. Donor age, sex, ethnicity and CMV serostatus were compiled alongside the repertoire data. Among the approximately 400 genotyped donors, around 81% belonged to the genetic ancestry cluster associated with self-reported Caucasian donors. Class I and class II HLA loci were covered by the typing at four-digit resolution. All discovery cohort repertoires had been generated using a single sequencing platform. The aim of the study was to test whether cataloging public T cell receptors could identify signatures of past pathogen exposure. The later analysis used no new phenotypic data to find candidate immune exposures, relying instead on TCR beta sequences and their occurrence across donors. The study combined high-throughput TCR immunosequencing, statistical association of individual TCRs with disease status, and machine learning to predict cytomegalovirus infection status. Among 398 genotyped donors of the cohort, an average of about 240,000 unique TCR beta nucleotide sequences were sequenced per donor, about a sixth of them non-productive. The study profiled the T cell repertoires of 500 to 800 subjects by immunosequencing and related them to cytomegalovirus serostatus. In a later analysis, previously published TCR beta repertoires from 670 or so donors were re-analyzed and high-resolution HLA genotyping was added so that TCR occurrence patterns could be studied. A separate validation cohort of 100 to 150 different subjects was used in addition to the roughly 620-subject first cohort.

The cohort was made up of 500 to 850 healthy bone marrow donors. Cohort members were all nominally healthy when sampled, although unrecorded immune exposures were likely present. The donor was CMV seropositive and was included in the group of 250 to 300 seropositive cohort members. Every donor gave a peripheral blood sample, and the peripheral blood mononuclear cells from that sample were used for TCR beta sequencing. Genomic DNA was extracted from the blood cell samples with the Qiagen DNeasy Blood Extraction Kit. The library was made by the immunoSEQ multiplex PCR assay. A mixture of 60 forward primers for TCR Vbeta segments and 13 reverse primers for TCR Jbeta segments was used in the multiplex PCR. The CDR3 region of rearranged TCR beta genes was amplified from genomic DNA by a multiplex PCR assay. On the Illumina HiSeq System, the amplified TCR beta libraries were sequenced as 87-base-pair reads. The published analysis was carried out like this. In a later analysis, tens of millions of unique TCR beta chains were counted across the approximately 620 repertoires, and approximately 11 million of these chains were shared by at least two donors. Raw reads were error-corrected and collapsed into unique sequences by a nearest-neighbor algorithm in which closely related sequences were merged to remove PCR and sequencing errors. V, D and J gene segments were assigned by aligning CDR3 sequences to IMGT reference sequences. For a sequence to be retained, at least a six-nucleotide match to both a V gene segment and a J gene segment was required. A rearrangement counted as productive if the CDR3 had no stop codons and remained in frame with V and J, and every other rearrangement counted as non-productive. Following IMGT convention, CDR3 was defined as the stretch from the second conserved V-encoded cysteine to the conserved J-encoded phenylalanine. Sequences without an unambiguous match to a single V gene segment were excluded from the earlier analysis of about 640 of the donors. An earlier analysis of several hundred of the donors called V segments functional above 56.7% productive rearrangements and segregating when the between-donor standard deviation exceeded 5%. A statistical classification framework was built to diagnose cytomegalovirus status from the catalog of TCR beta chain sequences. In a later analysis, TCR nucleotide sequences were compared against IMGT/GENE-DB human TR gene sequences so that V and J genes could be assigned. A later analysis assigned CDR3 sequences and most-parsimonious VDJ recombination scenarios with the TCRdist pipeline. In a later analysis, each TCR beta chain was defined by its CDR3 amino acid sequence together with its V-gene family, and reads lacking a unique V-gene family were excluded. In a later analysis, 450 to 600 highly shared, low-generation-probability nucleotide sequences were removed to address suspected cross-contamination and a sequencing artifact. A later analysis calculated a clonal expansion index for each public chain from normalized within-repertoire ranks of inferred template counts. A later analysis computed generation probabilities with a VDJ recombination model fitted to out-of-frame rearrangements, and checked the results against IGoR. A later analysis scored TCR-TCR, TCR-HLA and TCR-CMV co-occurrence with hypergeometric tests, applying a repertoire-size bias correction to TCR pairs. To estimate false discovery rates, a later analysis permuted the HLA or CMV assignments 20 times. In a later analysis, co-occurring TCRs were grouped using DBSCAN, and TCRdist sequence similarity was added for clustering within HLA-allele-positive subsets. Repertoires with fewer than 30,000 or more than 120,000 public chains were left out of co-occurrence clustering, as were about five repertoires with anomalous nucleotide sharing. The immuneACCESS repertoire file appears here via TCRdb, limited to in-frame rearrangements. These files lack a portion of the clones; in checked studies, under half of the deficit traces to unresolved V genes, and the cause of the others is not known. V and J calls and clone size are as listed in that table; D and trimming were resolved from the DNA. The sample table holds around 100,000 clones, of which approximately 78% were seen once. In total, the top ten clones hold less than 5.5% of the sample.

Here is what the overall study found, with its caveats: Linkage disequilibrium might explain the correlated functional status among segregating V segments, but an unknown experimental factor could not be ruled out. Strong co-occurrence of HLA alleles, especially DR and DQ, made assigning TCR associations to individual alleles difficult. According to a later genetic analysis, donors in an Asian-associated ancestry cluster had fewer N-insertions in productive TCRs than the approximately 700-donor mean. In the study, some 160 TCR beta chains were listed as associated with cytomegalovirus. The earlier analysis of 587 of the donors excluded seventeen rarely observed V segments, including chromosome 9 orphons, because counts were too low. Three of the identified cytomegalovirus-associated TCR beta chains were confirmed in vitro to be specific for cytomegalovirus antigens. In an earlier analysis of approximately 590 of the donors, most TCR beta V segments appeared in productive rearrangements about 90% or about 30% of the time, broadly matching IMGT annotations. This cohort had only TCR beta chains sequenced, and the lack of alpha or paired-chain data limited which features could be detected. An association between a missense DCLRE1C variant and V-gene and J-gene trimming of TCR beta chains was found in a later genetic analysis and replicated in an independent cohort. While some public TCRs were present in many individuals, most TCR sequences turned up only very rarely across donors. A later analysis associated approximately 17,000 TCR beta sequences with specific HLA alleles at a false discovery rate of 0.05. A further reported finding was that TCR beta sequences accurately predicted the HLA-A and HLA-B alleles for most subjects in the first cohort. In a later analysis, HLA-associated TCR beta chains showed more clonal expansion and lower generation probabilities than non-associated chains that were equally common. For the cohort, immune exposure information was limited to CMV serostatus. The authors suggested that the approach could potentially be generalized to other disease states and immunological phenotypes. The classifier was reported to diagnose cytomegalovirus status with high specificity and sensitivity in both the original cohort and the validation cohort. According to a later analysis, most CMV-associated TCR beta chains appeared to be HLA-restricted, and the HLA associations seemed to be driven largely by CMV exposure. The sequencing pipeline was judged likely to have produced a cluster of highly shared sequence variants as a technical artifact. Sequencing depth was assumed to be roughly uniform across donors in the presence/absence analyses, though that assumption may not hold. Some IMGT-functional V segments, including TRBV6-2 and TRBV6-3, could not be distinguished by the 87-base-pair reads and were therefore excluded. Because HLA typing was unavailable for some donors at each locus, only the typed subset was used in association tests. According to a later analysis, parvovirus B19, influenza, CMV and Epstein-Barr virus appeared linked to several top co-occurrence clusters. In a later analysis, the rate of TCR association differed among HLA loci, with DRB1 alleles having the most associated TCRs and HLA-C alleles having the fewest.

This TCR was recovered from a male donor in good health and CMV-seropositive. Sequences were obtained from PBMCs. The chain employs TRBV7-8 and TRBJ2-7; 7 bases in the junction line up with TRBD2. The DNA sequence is TGTGCCAGCAGCTTTGCCCCTGAGAAGCGGGGCTACGAGCAGTACTTC. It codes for CASSFAPEKRGYEQYF.